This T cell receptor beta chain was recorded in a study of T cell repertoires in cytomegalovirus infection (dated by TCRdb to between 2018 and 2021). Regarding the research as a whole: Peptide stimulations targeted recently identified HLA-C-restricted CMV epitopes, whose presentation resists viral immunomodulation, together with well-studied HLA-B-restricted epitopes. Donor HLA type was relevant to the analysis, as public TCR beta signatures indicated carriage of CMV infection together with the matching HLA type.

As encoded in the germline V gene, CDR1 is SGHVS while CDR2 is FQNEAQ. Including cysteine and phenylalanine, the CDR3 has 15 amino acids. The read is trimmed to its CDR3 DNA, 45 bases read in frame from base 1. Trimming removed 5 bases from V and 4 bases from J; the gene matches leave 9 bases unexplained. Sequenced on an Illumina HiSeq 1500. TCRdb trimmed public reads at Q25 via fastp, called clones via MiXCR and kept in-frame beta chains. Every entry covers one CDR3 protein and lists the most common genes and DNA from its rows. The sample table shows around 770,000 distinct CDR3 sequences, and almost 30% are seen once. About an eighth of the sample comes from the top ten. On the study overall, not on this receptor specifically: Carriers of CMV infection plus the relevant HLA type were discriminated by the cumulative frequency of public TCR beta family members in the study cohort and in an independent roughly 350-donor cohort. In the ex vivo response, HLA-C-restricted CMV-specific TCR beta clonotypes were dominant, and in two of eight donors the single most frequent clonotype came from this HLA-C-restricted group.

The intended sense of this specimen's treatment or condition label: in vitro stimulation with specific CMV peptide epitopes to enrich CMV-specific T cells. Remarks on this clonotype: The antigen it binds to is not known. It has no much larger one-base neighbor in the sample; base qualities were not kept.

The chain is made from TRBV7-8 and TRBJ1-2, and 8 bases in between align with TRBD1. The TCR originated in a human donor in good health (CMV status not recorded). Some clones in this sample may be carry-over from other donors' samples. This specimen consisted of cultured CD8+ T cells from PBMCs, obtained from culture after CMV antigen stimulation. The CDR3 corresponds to CASSDQGAAPYGYTF. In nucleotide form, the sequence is TGTGCCAGCAGCGATCAGGGGGCCGCTCCCTATGGCTACACCTTC.